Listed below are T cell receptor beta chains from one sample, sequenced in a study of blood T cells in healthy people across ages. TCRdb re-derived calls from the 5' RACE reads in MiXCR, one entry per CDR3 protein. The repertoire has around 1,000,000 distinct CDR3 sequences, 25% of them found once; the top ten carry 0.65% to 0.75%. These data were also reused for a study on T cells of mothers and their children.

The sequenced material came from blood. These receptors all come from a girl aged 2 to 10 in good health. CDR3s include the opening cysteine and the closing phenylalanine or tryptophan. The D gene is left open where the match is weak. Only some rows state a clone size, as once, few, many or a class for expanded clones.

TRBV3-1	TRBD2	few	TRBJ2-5	TGTGCCAGCAGCCAAACAGCGGGAGGGCCAGAGACCCAGTACTTC	CASSQTAGGPETQYF
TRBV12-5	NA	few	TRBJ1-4	TGTGCTAGCGGGGGCACGAATGAAAAACTGTTTTTT	CASGGTNEKLFF
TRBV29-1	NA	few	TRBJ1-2	TGCAGCGTTGTAACCGGGAAGGACTATGGCTACACCTTC	CSVVTGKDYGYTF
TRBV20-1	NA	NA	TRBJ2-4	TGCAGTGTAAGGCAGGTGGACATTCAGTACTTC	CSVRQVDIQYF
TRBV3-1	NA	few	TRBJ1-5	TGTGCCAGCAGCCTCTTTGGTTCGGGGGGGCCCCAGCATTTT	CASSLFGSGGPQHF
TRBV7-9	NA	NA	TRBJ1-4	TGTGCCAGCAGCCTGAGTCAGTGGTCGGCAGATGAAAAACTGTTTTTT	CASSLSQWSADEKLFF
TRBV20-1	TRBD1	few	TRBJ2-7	TGCAGTGCTAGAGATCTCAACAGGGGATCTTACTACGAGCAGTACTTC	CSARDLNRGSYYEQYF
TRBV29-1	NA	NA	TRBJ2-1	TGCAGCGTTGATGACGGGGGGCTTCCCTACAATGAGCAGTTCTTC	CSVDDGGLPYNEQFF
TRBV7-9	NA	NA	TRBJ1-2	TGTGCCAGCAGCTTAGGGACGGCCTTAAGTCTTAACTATGGCTACACCTTC	CASSLGTALSLNYGYTF
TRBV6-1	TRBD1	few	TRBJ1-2	TGTGCCAGCAGTGACCGGGACAGGGGGGCCTATGGCTACACCTTC	CASSDRDRGAYGYTF
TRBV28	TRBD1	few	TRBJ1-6	TGTGCCAGCAGTTCAGACAGGGGGCAGGTCTCACCCCTCCACTTT	CASSSDRGQVSPLHF
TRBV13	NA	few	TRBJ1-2	TGTGCCAGCAGCCTCTTGACGCGGGGCTACACCTTC	CASSLLTRGYTF
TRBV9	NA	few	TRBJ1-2	TGTGCCAGCAGCGTAGACTCCCAGGGCTACACCTTC	CASSVDSQGYTF
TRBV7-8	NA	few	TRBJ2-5	TGTGCCAGCAGCTTAGAGGGGTCTTTTGGAGAGACCCAGTACTTC	CASSLEGSFGETQYF
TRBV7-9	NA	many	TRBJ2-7	TGTGCCAGCAGCCCTAGGAGCTCCTACGAGCAGTACTTC	CASSPRSSYEQYF
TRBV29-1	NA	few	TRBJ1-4	TGCAGCGTTCTGACGGGGGCTGGTGAAAAACTGTTTTTT	CSVLTGAGEKLFF
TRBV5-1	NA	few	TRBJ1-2	TGCGCCAGCAGCTTGGCGGCAGGGAATGGCTACACCTTC	CASSLAAGNGYTF
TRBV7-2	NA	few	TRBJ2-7	TGTGCCAGCAGCATACGGGGAGGACCCTACGAGCAGTACTTC	CASSIRGGPYEQYF
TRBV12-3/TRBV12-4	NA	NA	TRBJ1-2	TGTGCCAGCGTCATGGCGGTCTATGGCTACACCTTC	CASVMAVYGYTF
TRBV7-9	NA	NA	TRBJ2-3	TGTGCCAGCAGCTTAGCGCAGGGGACCACAGATACGCAGTATTTT	CASSLAQGTTDTQYF
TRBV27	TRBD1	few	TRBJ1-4	TGTGCCAGCCGGACAGGGGCCGAAAAACTGTTTTTT	CASRTGAEKLFF
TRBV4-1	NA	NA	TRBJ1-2	TGCGCCAGCAGCCAAGAAGGGCCGGGGGACTATGGCTACACCTTC	CASSQEGPGDYGYTF
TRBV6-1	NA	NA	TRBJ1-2	TGTGCCAGCAGTGAAGGGACTTGGGGAGAAGGCTACACCTTC	CASSEGTWGEGYTF
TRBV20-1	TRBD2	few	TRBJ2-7	TGCAGTGCTAGAGACTGGACTAGCGGGCCAACCTACGAGCAGTACTTC	CSARDWTSGPTYEQYF
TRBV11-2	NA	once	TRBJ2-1	TGTGCCAGCAGCGGGGTAGGGGGGACCTACAATGAGCAGTTCTTC	CASSGVGGTYNEQFF
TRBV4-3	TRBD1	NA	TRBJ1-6	TGCGCCAGCAGCCAAACGACAGGGGTCAAGAATTCACCCCTCCACTTT	CASSQTTGVKNSPLHF
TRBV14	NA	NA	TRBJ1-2	TGTGCCAGCAGCCAAGGGGCCTATTATGGCTACACCTTC	CASSQGAYYGYTF
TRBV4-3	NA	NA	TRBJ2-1	TGCGCCAGCAGCCAAGATCAGGGAATCGATGAGCAGTTCTTC	CASSQDQGIDEQFF
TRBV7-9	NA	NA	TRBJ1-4	TGTGCCAGCAGCTTAAGGGCCGGATATGACGATGAAAAACTGTTTTTT	CASSLRAGYDDEKLFF
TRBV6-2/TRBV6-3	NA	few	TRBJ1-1	TGTGCCAGCAGTTTCCCGGCAGGGGCGAACACTGAAGCTTTCTTT	CASSFPAGANTEAFF
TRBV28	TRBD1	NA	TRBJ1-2	TGTGCCAGCAGTTTGTTTGGGACAGTATATGGCTACACCTTC	CASSLFGTVYGYTF
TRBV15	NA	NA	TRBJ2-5	TGTGCCACCAGCAGAGATGGGGCGGCGAAAGAGACCCAGTACTTC	CATSRDGAAKETQYF
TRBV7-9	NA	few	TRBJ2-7	TGTGCCAGCAGCTCCCCTCCTGGGTACGAGCAGTACTTC	CASSSPPGYEQYF
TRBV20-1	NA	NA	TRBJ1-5	TGCAGTGCTAGAGATAGGGATCAGCCCCAGCATTTT	CSARDRDQPQHF
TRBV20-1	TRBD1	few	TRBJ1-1	TGCAGTGCTAGGGCATCCGACAGGGGGGGAACTGAAGCTTTCTTT	CSARASDRGGTEAFF
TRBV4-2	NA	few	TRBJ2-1	TGTGCCAGCAGCCAAGATAGCCGGGAGTCCGCCCGGTTCTTC	CASSQDSRESARFF
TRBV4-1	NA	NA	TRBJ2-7	TGCGCCAGCAGCCAAGAAAGGTCCTACGAGCAGTACTTC	CASSQERSYEQYF
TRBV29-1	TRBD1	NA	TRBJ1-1	TGCAGCGTTGCGAGGGGGCGGGTTACTGAAGCTTTCTTT	CSVARGRVTEAFF
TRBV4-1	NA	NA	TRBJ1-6	TGCGCCAGCAGCCAAGGATTCGGTGGGCAGGGTGGATCACCCCTCCACTTT	CASSQGFGGQGGSPLHF
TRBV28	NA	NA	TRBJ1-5	TGTGCCAGCAGTGCCCCTGGGCGTCAGCCCCAGCATTTT	CASSAPGRQPQHF
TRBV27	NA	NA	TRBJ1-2	TGTGCCAGTTCGCGAGAGGGGGGCTATGGCTACACCTTC	CASSREGGYGYTF
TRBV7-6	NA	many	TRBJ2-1	TGTGCCAGCAGCTTAGCCAGCAATGAGCAGTTCTTC	CASSLASNEQFF
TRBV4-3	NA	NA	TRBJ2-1	TGCGCCAGCAGCCAAGGAATAACCAGCTCCTACAATGAGCAGTTCTTC	CASSQGITSSYNEQFF